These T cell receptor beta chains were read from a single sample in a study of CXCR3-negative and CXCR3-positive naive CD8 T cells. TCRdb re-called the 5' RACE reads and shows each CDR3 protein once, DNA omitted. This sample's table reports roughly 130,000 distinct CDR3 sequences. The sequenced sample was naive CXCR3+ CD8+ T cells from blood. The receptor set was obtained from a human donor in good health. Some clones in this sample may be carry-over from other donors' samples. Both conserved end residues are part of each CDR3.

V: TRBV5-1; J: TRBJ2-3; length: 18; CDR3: CASSLARTGGFSEDTQYF
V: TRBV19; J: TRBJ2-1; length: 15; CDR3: CASSGGDSPWDEQFF
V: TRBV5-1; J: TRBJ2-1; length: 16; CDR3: CASKPSLASSYNEQFF
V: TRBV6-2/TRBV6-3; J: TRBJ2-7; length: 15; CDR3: CASSYGGQETYEQYF
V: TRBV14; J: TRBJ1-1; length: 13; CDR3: CASSEGDGTEAFF
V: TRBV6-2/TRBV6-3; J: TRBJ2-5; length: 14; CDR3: CASSYTDTSETQYF
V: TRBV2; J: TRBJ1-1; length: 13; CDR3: CASRPQEDDEAFF
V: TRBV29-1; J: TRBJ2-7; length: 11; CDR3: CSVEGEDEQYF
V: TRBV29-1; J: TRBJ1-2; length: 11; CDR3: CSVMWGNGYTF
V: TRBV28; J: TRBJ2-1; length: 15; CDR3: CASSYSGGAYNEQFF
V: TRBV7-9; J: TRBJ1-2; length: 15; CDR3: CASSLTPGTADGYTF
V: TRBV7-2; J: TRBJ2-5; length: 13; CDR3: CASSWAVPETQYF
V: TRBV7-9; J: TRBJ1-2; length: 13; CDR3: CASSGDTNYGYTF
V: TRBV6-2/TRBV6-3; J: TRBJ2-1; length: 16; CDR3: CASSYSQRGGPYEQFF
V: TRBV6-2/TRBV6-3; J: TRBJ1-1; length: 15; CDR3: CASITDRGDNTEAFF
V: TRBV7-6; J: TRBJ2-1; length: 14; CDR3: CASSRTGGYNEQFF
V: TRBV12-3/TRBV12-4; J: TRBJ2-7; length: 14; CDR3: CASTALQGAYEQYF
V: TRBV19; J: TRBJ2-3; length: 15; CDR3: CASSIIPASTDTQYF
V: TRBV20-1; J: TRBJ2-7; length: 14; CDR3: CSARDLGQVYEQYF
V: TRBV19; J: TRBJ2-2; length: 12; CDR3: CASRGDTGELFF
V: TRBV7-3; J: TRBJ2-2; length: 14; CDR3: CASSLTGATGELFF
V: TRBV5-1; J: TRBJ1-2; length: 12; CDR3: CASSVDVYGYTF
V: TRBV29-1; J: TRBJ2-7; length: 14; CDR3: CSATAPGRPYEQYF
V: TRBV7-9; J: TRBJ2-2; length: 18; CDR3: CASSLDDWGSPTTGELFF
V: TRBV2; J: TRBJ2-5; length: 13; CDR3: CATEQGAGETQYF
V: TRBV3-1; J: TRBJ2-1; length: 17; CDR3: CASSHAYRIPSYNEQFF
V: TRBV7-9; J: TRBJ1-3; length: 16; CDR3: CASSSPWTSSGNTIYF
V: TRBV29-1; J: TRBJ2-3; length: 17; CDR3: CSASGDFQSPSTDTQYF
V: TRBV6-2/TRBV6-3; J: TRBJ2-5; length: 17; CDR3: CASSYPESGDGQETQYF
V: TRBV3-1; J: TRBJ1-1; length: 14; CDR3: CASSQPDTNTEAFF
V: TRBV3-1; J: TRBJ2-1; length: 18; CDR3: CASSQDNSGGIPHNEQFF
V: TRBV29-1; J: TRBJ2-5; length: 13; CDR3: CSVEDGPRETQYF
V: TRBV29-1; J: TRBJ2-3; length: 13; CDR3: CSVPRDNTDTQYF
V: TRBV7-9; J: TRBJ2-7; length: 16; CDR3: CASSLQTGQGAYEQYF
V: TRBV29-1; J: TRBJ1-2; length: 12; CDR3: CSVRQGRNGYTF
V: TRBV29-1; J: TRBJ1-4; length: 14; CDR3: CSVEKQGTNEKLFF
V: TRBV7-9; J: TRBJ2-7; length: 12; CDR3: CASSFGGGEQYF
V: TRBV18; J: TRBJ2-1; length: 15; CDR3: CASSPGPAGYNEQFF
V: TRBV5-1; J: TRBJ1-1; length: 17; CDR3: CASSLETGVGMNTEAFF
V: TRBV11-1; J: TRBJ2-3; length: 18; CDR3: CASSLPKGTDPSTDTQYF
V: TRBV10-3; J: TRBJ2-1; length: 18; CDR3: CAISESQGLAGTNNEQFF
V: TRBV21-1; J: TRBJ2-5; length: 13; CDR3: CASSHGPRETQYF
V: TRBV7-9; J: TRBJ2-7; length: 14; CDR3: CASSFQGGGHEQYF
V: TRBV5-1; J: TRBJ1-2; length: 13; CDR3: CASSPAEPDGYTF
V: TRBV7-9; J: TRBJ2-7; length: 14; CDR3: CASSLADLPHEQYF
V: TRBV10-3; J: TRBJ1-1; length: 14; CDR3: CAISEPTMNTEAFF
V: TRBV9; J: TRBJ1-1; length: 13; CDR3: CASSPQLGTEAFF
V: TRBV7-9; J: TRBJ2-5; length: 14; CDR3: CASSFPGLAETQYF
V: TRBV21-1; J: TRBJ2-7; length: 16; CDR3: CASSKRYRIESSEQYF
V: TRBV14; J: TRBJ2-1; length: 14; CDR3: CASSQARGYNEQFF
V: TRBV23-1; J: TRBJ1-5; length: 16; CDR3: CASSPPPNRIYQPQHF
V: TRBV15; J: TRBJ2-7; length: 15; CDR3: CATSPDQTIFYEQYF
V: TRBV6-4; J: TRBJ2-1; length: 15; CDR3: CASSAQRTIWDEQFF
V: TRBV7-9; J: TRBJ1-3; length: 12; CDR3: CASSFGGNTIYF
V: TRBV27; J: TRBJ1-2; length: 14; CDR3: CASSLQQGASGYTF
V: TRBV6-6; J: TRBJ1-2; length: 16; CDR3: CASSPLKIDLSRGYTF
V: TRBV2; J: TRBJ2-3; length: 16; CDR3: CASSRGTSGNTDTQYF